A single sample is the source of the 7 T cell receptor beta chains below, sequenced in a study of blood T cell repertoires in COVID-19. Method: immunoSEQ multiplex PCR; TCRdb's copy keeps in-frame clones and lacks some. The sample lists around 130,000 clones; approximately 85% were seen once. The sequenced sample consisted of peripheral blood. The receptors stem from a human donor in a cohort sampled during active COVID-19.

The chain has TRBV3-1 (or the pseudogene TRBV3-2) and TRBJ2-2; D unresolved. V lost 5 bases to trimming and J lost 6 bases, with 7 bases between them. The germline CDR1 and CDR2 sequences are LGHDT and YNNKEL (reference sequence). The CDR3 consists of 12 residues. This CDR3 is CASSNLAGELFF. In DNA form, the CDR3 reads TGTGCCAGCAGCAATCTAGCCGGGGAGCTGTTTTTT.

The rearrangement uses TRBV9 and TRBJ1-2; 9 nucleotides match TRBD1. The CDR3 extends over 15 amino acids. Germline-derived CDR1 and CDR2 are SGDLS and YYNGEE. With V trimmed by 4 bases and J by 2 bases, 6 bases remained unmatched. Here the CDR3 DNA reads TGTGCCAGCAGCACTTGGACAGGGGCCAACTATGGCTACACCTTC. It specifies CASSTWTGANYGYTF.

CDR3 nucleotide sequence: TGTGCCAGTGGGGCGGATGAGCAGTTCTTC. Protein product: CASGADEQFF. The rearrangement uses TRBV19 and TRBJ2-1, with D maybe TRBD1 (5 bases). The CDR3 loop spans 10 amino acids. V was shortened by 8 bases and J by 8 bases, with 7 bases between the two germline ends. Germline CDR1 LNHDA, CDR2 SQIVND (reference sequence).

The gene calls are TRBV7-8 and TRBJ1-5; TRBD1 agrees at 11 bases. The V and J ends lost 5 bases and 4 bases, in that order; junction bases with no gene match: 13. CDR1 and CDR2 (germline): SGHVS, FQNEAQ. The CDR3 has 18 amino acids. The CDR3 region has the DNA TGTGCCAGCAGCCCAAGCGGACAGGGGGCCCGCTCAAATCAGCCCCAGCATTTT. Its protein product is CASSPSGQGARSNQPQHF.

With regard to this clone: The same CDR3 can be traced to other DNA sequences in this sample. This chain connects TRBV10-2 to TRBJ2-3; D is perhaps TRBD2 (5 bases). Germline lookup yields CDR1 WSHSY and CDR2 SAAADI. V was shortened by 0 bases and J by 1 base, with 14 bases between the two germline ends. This CDR3 comprises 17 residues. The CDR3 nucleotides are TGCGCCAGCAGTGAGTCGAAGCTAGCAGGAGGCACAGATACGCAGTATTTT. This gives the protein CASSESKLAGGTDTQYF.

This sequence joins TRBV6-5 and TRBJ2-3; 7 bases fit TRBD1. V trimming: 6 bases; J trimming: 5 bases; junction bases outside the gene matches: 5. The CDR3 is made up of 13 amino acids. CDR1 and CDR2 (germline): MNHEY, SVGAGI. The CDR3 sequence is CASRPTGEDTQYF. CDR3 bases: TGTGCCAGCAGACCCACAGGGGAAGATACGCAGTATTTT.

The rearrangement uses TRBV15 and TRBJ2-1; TRBD2 aligns across 8 bases. Germline V gene lookup returns CDR1 LNHNV and CDR2 YYDKDF (reference sequence). The V and J ends lost 5 bases and 8 bases, in that order; junction bases with no gene match: 8. This CDR3 is built from 14 residues. For the CDR3, the DNA is TGTGCCACCAGCGTAGCGGGGCCGGGGTATGAGCAGTTCTTC. This gives the protein CATSVAGPGYEQFF.